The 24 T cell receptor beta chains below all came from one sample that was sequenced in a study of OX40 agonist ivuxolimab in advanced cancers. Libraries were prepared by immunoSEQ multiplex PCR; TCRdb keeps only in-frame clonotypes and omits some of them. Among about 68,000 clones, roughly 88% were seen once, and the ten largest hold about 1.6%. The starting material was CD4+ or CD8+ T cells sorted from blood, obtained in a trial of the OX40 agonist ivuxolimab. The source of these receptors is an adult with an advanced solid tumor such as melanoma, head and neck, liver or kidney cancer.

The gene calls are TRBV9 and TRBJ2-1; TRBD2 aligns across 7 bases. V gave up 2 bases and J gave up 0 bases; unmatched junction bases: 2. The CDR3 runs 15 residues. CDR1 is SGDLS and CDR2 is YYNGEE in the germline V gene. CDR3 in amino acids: CASSVGRSSYNEQFF. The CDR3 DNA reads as TGTGCCAGCAGCGTCGGGAGGAGCTCCTACAATGAGCAGTTCTTC.

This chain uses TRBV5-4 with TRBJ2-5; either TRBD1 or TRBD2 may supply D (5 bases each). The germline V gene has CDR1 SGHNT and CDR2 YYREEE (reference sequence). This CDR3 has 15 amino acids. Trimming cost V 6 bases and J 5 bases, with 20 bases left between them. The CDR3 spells CASTSPQGDLETQYF. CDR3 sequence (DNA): TGTGCCAGCACCTCACCTCAGGGAGATTTGGAGACCCAGTACTTC.

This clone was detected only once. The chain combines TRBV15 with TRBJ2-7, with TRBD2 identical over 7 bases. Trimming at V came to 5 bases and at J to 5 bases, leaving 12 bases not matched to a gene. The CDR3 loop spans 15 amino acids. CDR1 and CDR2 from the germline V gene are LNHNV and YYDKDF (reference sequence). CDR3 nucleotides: TGTGCCACCAGCTTCCGCCAGGGAGGGCCAGACGAGCAGTACTTC. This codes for CATSFRQGGPDEQYF.

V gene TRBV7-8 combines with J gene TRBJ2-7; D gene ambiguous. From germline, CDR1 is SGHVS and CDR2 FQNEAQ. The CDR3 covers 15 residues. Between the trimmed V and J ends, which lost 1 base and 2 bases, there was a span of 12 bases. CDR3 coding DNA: TGTGCCAGCAGCTTAGTGGGCAGACCTACCTACGAGCAGTACTTC. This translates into CASSLVGRPTYEQYF.

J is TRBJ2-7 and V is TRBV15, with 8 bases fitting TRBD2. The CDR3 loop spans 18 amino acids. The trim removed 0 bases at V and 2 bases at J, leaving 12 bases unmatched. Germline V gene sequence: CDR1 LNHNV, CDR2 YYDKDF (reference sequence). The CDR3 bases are TGTGCCACCAGCAGAGATCCGGGACTAGGATTCTCCACCTACGAGCAGTACTTC. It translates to CATSRDPGLGFSTYEQYF.

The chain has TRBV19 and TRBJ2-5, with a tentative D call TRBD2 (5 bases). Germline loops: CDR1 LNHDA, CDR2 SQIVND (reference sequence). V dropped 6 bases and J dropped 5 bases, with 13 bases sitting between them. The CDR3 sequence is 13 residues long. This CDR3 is CASRTMGVETQYF. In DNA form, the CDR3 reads TGTGCCAGTAGGACTATGGGTGTTGAGACCCAGTACTTC. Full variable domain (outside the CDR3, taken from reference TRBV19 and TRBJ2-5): DGGITQSPKYLFRKEGQNVTLSCEQNLNHDAMYWYRQDPGQGLRLIYYSQIVNDFQKGDIAEGYSVSREKKESFPLTVTSAQKNPTAFYLCASRTMGVETQYFGPGTRLLVL.

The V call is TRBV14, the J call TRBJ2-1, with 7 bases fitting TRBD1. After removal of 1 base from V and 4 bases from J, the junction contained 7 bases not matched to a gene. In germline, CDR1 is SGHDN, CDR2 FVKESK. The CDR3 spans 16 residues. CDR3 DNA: TGTGCCAGCAGCCAAGGCATAGGACAGGCGTACAATGAGCAGTTCTTC. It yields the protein CASSQGIGQAYNEQFF.

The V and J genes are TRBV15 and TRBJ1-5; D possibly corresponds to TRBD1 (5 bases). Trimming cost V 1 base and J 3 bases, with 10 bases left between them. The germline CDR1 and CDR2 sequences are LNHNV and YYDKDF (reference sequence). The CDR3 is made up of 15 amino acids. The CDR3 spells CATSRGSGTNQPQHF. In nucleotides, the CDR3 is TGTGCCACCAGCAGAGGGTCAGGGACCAATCAGCCCCAGCATTTT.

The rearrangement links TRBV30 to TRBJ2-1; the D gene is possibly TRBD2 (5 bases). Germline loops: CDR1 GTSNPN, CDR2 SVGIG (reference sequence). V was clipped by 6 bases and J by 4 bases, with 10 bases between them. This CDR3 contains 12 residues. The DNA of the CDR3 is TGTGCCTGCCCCGCGGGTTACAATGAGCAGTTCTTC. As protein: CACPAGYNEQFF.

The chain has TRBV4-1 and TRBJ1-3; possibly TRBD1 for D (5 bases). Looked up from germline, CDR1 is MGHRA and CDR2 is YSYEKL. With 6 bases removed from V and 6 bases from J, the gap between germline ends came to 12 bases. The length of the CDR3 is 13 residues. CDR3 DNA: TGCGCCAGCAGTCGGGGCCTGGAAAACACCATATATTTT. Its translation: CASSRGLENTIYF.

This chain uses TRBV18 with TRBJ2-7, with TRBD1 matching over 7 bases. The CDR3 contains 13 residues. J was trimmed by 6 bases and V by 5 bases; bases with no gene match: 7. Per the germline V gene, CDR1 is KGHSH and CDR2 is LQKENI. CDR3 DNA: TGTGCCAGCTCATGGACAGGCCCGAGCGAGCAGTACTTC. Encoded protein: CASSWTGPSEQYF.

CDR3 nucleotide sequence: TGTGCCAGCACCCGGAGTCTGGCAGGGTCCACCGGGGAGCTGTTTTTT. As protein: CASTRSLAGSTGELFF. This chain joins TRBV6-6 and TRBJ2-2; D possibly corresponds to TRBD1 (5 bases). The CDR3 runs to 16 residues. V lost 7 bases and J lost 4, with 19 bases in between. The V gene's germline CDR1 is MNHNY and CDR2 SVGAGI (reference sequence).

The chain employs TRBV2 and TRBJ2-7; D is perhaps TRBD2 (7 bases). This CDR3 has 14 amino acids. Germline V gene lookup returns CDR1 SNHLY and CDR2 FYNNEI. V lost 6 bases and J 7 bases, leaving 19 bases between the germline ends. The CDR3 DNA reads TGTGCCAGCAGCTGGGGGGGACAAACCGGGGAGCAGTACTTC. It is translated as CASSWGGQTGEQYF.

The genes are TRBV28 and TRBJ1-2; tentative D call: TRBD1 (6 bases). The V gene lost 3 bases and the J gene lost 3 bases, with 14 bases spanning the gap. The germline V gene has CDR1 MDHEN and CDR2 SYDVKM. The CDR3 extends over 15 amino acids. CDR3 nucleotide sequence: TGTGCCAGCAGTTTGGAACAGGGAGTTGACTATGGCTACACCTTC. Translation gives CASSLEQGVDYGYTF.

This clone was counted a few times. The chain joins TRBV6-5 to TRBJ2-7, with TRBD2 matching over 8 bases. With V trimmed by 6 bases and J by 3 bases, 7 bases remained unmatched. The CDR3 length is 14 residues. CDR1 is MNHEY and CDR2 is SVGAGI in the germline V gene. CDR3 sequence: CASRTSGKFYEQYF. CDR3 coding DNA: TGTGCCAGCAGAACTAGCGGAAAGTTCTACGAGCAGTACTTC.

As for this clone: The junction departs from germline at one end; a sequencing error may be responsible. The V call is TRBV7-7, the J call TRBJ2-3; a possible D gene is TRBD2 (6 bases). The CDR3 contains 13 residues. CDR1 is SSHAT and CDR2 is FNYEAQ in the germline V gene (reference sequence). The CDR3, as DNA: TGTGCTAGCAGCTTAGCGGAGGGAGATACGCAGTATTTT. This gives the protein CASSLAEGDTQYF.

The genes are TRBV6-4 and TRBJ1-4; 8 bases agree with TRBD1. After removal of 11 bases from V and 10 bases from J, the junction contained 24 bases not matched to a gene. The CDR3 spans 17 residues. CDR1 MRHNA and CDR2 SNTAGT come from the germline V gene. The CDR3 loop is CALPAADRESGSGKLFF. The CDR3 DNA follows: TGTGCCCTCCCGGCGGCGGACAGGGAGTCTGGGAGTGGAAAACTGTTTTTT.

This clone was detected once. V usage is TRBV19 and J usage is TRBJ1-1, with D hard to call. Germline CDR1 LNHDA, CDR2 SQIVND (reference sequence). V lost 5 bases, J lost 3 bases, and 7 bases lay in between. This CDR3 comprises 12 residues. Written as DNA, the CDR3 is TGTGCCAGTAGTCTACCCGACACTGAAGCTTTCTTT. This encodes CASSLPDTEAFF.

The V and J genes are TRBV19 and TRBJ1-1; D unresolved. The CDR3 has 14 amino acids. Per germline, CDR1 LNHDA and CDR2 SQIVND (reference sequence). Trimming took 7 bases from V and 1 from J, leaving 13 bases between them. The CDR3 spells CASTSPGRNTEAFF. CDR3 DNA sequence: TGTGCCAGTACCTCCCCCGGCAGGAACACTGAAGCTTTCTTT.

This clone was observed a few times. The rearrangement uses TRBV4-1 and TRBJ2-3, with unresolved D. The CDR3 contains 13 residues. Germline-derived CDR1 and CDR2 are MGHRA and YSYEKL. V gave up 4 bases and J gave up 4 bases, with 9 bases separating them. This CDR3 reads CASSLRLADTQYF. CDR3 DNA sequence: TGCGCCAGCAGCCTCAGGTTGGCAGATACGCAGTATTTT.

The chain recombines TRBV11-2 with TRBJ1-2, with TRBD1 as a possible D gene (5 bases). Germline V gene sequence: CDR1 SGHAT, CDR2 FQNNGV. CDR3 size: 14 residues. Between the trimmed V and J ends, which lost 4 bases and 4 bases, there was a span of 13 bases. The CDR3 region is CASSSDSVSYGYTF. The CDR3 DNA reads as TGTGCCAGCAGCTCAGACAGTGTCTCCTATGGCTACACCTTC. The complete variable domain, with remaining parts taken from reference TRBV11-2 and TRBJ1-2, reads EAGVAQSPRYKIIEKRQSVAFWCNPISGHATLYWYQQILGQGPKLLIQFQNNGVVDDSQLPKDRFSAERLKGVDSTLKIQPAKLEDSAVYLCASSSDSVSYGYTFGSGTRLTVV.

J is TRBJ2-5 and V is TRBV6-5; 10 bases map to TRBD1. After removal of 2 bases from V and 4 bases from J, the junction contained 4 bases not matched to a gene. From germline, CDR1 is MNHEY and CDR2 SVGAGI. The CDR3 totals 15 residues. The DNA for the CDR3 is TGTGCCAGCAGTTACCACCGGGACAGGGGAGAGACCCAGTACTTC. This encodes CASSYHRDRGETQYF.

The CDR3 nucleotides are TGTGCCAGCAGCGTAGATTGGGCGGGGTCCACCGGGGAGCTGTTTTTT. The encoded protein is CASSVDWAGSTGELFF. This rearrangement joins TRBV9 to TRBJ2-2, with D perhaps TRBD2 (6 bases). Trimming stripped 0 bases from V and 4 bases from J, with 13 bases between. There are 16 residues in the CDR3. From germline, CDR1 is SGDLS and CDR2 YYNGEE.

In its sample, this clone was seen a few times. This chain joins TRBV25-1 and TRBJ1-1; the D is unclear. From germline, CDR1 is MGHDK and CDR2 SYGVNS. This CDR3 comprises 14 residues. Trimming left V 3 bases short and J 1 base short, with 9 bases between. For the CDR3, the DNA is TGTGCCAGCAGTGATGGGAACAGGAACACTGAAGCTTTCTTT. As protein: CASSDGNRNTEAFF.